This T cell receptor beta chain was identified during a study of blood T cells in healthy people across ages. The second PCR ran roughly 6 to 12 cycles with a sample-barcoded 5' primer and J-beta primers. TCRdb redid the calling of the 5' RACE reads with MiXCR, one entry per CDR3 protein. This table holds hundreds of thousands of distinct CDR3 sequences, 40% to 45% found once. Germline lookup yields CDR1 SGHVS and CDR2 FQNEAQ. V lost 2 bases, J lost 2 bases, and 10 bases lay in between. The CDR3 extends over 15 amino acids. The chain uses TRBV7-8 and TRBJ1-3, with D perhaps TRBD1 (6 bases). This clonotype was obtained from a man older than 75 in good health. Sequencing was carried out using blood. The CDR3 DNA is TGTGCCAGCAGCTTACTCGGGGGGCCTGGAAACACCATATATTTT. This sequence encodes CASSLLGGPGNTIYF.